These 30 T cell receptor beta chains came from one sample sequenced in a study of T-cell reconstitution after alpha-beta-depleted transplantation in children. Unique molecular identifiers were used to barcode this TCRbeta library. A single record per CDR3 protein comes from TCRdb applying MiXCR to the PCR reads. The table lists about 640,000 distinct CDR3 sequences, over 10% of them singletons, with 2% to 2.5% in the top ten. Material: PBMCs, mostly from graft donor cells, obtained 360 days after TCRalphabeta/CD19-depleted stem cell transplant. Every receptor here comes from a male patient younger than 18 who had a stem cell transplant for acute myeloid leukemia, so the T cells may come from the graft donor.

The V and J genes are TRBV15 and TRBJ2-7; TRBD2 matches 14 bases. Germline V gives CDR1 LNHNV, CDR2 YYDKDF (reference sequence). This CDR3 contains 18 residues. V lost 3 bases and J lost 2; bases outside the gene matches: 9. In DNA form, the CDR3 reads TGTGCCACCAGCAGGACTAGCGGGAGGGCGGCATCCACCTACGAGCAGTACTTC. Protein sequence: CATSRTSGRAASTYEQYF.

The J gene is TRBJ2-7, the V gene TRBV24-1; the D gene is possibly TRBD2 (9 bases). Germline values: CDR1 KGHDR, CDR2 SFDVKD. Trimming took off 3 bases at V and 7 bases at J, with 21 bases between the two ends. This CDR3 contains 16 residues. CDR3 bases: TGTGCCACCAGTGATCCCCTGGACAGGGCGGGAGGGGAGCAGTACTTC. This sequence encodes CATSDPLDRAGGEQYF.

This clonotype came up a few times. The chain uses TRBV7-2 and TRBJ2-1; 9 bases are a match to TRBD1. V was pared by 3 bases and J by 16 bases, with 10 bases of the junction left unmatched. Germline CDR1 and CDR2: SGHTA and FQGNSA. The CDR3 runs to 13 residues. The CDR3 DNA is TGTGCCAGCAGCTTGATCGACAGGGGGATCCAATTCTTC. Encoded protein: CASSLIDRGIQFF.

This clonotype was found a few times. The chain links TRBV12-3 or TRBV12-4 to TRBJ2-4; TRBD1 or TRBD2 may be the D gene (7 bases each). V lost 10 bases, J lost 0 bases, and 13 bases lay in between. The CDR3 is 14 amino acids. This CDR3 reads CATGGGLAKNIQYF. In DNA form, the CDR3 reads TGTGCCACAGGGGGGGGGCTAGCCAAAAACATTCAGTACTTC.

This clonotype was seen only a few times. The chain has TRBV4-2 and TRBJ2-1, with a weak D call TRBD2 (6 bases). This CDR3 is built from 18 residues. Trimming shortened V by 4 bases and J by 4 bases, and 23 bases separated the two germline ends. CDR1 is LGHNA, CDR2 YNFKEQ, per germline. The CDR3 nucleotides read TGTGCCAGCAGCCCAGGGTTGGAAGCGGGTTGGGGGTACAATGAGCAGTTCTTC. This codes for CASSPGLEAGWGYNEQFF.

The chain uses TRBV19 and TRBJ1-1; D unresolved. Germline CDR1 reads LNHDA; CDR2 reads SQIVND (reference sequence). The CDR3 is 15 residues long. V was shortened by 1 base and J by 2 bases, with 11 bases between the two germline ends. The DNA of the CDR3 is TGTGCCAGTAGTATAGGGGCCCAGCCAAACACTGAAGCTTTCTTT. This encodes CASSIGAQPNTEAFF.

CDR3 sequence (DNA): TGCAGTGCTAGTGGGGGACTAGCGGGAGGGCCCCGCTCCTACAATGAGCAGTTCTTC. The encoded protein is CSASGGLAGGPRSYNEQFF. The J gene is TRBJ2-1, the V gene TRBV20-1; 16 nucleotides align to TRBD2. The V gene end was trimmed by 3 bases and the J gene end by 0 bases; junction bases not matched to a gene: 8. Per the germline V gene, CDR1 is DFQATT and CDR2 is SNEGSKA (reference sequence). The CDR3 sequence is 19 residues long.

This clonotype was observed a handful of times. DNA of the CDR3: TGTGCCAGCAGCCGCAGAAAGAAAGCGGGACTAGAGACCCAGTACTTC. Its translation: CASSRRKKAGLETQYF. V and J are TRBV7-2 and TRBJ2-5, with TRBD2 matching 7 bases. Germline V gene data show CDR1 as SGHTA and CDR2 as FQGNSA. After removal of 5 bases from V and 4 bases from J, the junction contained 13 bases not matched to a gene. This CDR3 is 16 amino acids long.

A few counts support this clonotype. The V gene is TRBV7-8, the J gene TRBJ2-1, with 12 bases matching TRBD2. Germline trimming cut 5 bases from V and 4 bases from J; bases unmatched to any gene: 3. Germline CDR1 and CDR2: SGHVS and FQNEAQ. This CDR3 contains 15 residues. CDR3 nucleotide sequence: TGTGCCAGCAGCGGCGGGACTAGCGGGTACAATGAGCAGTTCTTC. Protein: CASSGGTSGYNEQFF.

This clonotype showed up just a few times. The J gene is TRBJ2-2, the V gene TRBV12-3 or TRBV12-4; the match to TRBD1 covers 8 bases. The CDR3 sequence is 16 residues long. Germline trimming cut 7 bases from V and 1 base from J; bases unmatched to any gene: 8. CDR3 in amino acids: CASTLGQGLNTGELFF. In DNA form, the CDR3 reads TGTGCCAGCACCCTAGGACAGGGCTTGAACACCGGGGAGCTGTTTTTT.

This chain links TRBV29-1 with TRBJ2-3; 11 bases map to TRBD1. Losses at the gene ends were 6 bases for V and 3 bases for J; bases not matched to a gene: 5. Germline assignment: CDR1 SQVTM and CDR2 ANQGSEA. The CDR3 has 14 amino acids. The CDR3 sequence is CSVLGTGGTDTQYF. CDR3 sequence (DNA): TGCAGCGTCCTCGGGACAGGGGGTACAGATACGCAGTATTTT.

This CDR3 is CASSITGLAQTRYEQYF. In DNA, the CDR3 is TGTGCCAGTAGTATCACAGGACTAGCGCAGACTCGATACGAGCAGTACTTC. The chain uses TRBV19 and TRBJ2-7; 9 nucleotides align to TRBD2. V lost 3 bases, J lost 4 bases, and 13 bases stayed unmatched. The CDR3 is 17 amino acids. The germline V gene has CDR1 LNHDA and CDR2 SQIVND (reference sequence).

This clonotype was detected a few times. The genes are TRBV20-1 and TRBJ2-1, with 8 bases matching TRBD2. This CDR3 spans 16 amino acids. CDR1 is DFQATT and CDR2 is SNEGSKA in the germline V gene (reference sequence). As DNA, the CDR3 is TGCAGGGCCGGGAGGGTAAGGACTAGCTCCTACAATGAGCAGTTCTTC. Residues: CRAGRVRTSSYNEQFF.

This clonotype was recorded a few times. CDR3 protein: CASSLAGGMSSYNEQFF. In DNA form, the CDR3 reads TGTGCCAGCAGCTTAGCGGGAGGGATGAGCTCCTACAATGAGCAGTTCTTC. This chain joins TRBV7-2 and TRBJ2-1, with 7 positions matching TRBD2. Germline CDR1 is SGHTA and CDR2 is FQGNSA. V dropped 0 bases and J dropped 0; count of bases not matched to a gene: 5. This CDR3 contains 17 residues.

The rearrangement uses TRBV7-9 and TRBJ2-3, with D possibly being TRBD2 (5 bases). Germline CDR1 SEHNR, CDR2 FQNEAQ (reference sequence). V lost 5 bases and J 4 bases, leaving 19 bases between the germline ends. The CDR3 is 16 residues long. The CDR3 DNA reads as TGTGCCAGCAGCCGCCAAACTAGTCCGTCGTCAGATACGCAGTATTTT. Its protein is CASSRQTSPSSDTQYF. The full variable domain, its missing parts supplied by reference TRBV7-9 and TRBJ2-3, is DTGVSQNPRHKITKRGQNVTFRCDPISEHNRLYWYRQTLGQGPEFLTYFQNEAQLEKSRLLSDRFSAERPKGSFSTLEIQRTEQGDSAMYLCASSRQTSPSSDTQYFGPGTRLTVL.

This clonotype was seen a few times. The rearrangement links TRBV9 to TRBJ2-3; no definite D call. The germline V gene encodes CDR1 SGDLS and CDR2 YYNGEE. CDR3 length equals 13 residues. Between the trimmed V and J ends, which lost 1 base and 4 bases, there was a span of 7 bases. The CDR3 nucleotides read TGTGCCAGCAGCGTACAGCATCCAGATACGCAGTATTTT. Translated, it gives CASSVQHPDTQYF.

The rearrangement uses TRBV4-2 and TRBJ2-7; 10 nucleotides match TRBD2. The germline gives CDR1 LGHNA, CDR2 YNFKEQ. The CDR3 runs 18 residues. V lost 1 base to trimming and J lost 6 bases; unmatched junction nucleotides: 15. For the CDR3, the DNA is TGTGCCAGCAGCCAAGGAGGGGGCTCTAGCGGGAGTTTCCGCGAGCAGTACTTC. The encoded protein is CASSQGGGSSGSFREQYF.

The chain combines TRBV28 with TRBJ2-2, with no clear D. V lost 5 bases to trimming and J lost 1 base, with 17 bases between them. Germline V gene lookup returns CDR1 MDHEN and CDR2 SYDVKM. This CDR3 is built from 17 residues. The CDR3 spells CASSPPGLGVNTGELFF. CDR3 DNA: TGTGCCAGCAGTCCCCCCGGGCTCGGCGTGAACACCGGGGAGCTGTTTTTT.

This clonotype was seen at least ten times. This chain connects TRBV4-3 to TRBJ1-2, with no clear D. The V gene's germline CDR1 is LGHNA and CDR2 YSLEER. The CDR3 has 16 amino acids. V was pared by 0 bases and J by 4 bases, with 15 bases between. The CDR3 bases are TGCGCCAGCAGCCAAGATACCGGACCGGGCGTCTATGGCTACACCTTC. Amino acids: CASSQDTGPGVYGYTF.

This chain uses TRBV6-5 with TRBJ2-7; no reliable D call. The germline CDR1 and CDR2 sequences are MNHEY and SVGAGI. The CDR3 covers 11 residues. Trimming shortened V by 5 bases and J by 4 bases, and 6 bases separated the two germline ends. Here the CDR3 reads CASSQMYEQYF. The CDR3 bases are TGTGCCAGCAGTCAGATGTACGAGCAGTACTTC.

J is TRBJ2-1 and V is TRBV28; 13 nucleotides align to TRBD2. This CDR3 has 18 residues. Germline V gene lookup returns CDR1 MDHEN and CDR2 SYDVKM. The V and J ends lost 2 bases and 1 base, in that order; junction bases with no gene match: 5. The CDR3 spells CASSLLGLAGDSYNEQFF. The CDR3 bases are TGTGCCAGCAGTTTACTCGGACTAGCGGGAGATTCCTACAATGAGCAGTTCTTC.

The V and J genes are TRBV11-2 and TRBJ2-2; 9 bases fit TRBD1. V gave up 3 bases and J gave up 3 bases; unmatched junction bases: 8. Germline CDR1 is SGHAT and CDR2 is FQNNGV. The CDR3 loop spans 17 amino acids. The CDR3 reads CASSFPTGGKDTGELFF. DNA of the CDR3: TGTGCCAGCAGCTTTCCGACAGGGGGGAAGGACACCGGGGAGCTGTTTTTT.

The sample holds a few counts of this clonotype. The J gene is TRBJ2-1, the V gene TRBV7-9; D is possibly TRBD1 or TRBD2 (5 bases each). The CDR3 length is 13 residues. CDR1 is SEHNR, CDR2 FQNEAQ, per germline (reference sequence). V gave up 5 bases and J gave up 5 bases, with 10 bases separating them. The CDR3 spells CASSPGTNNEQFF. CDR3 coding DNA: TGTGCCAGCAGCCCAGGGACCAACAATGAGCAGTTCTTC. The full variable domain, its missing parts supplied by reference TRBV7-9 and TRBJ2-1, is DTGVSQNPRHKITKRGQNVTFRCDPISEHNRLYWYRQTLGQGPEFLTYFQNEAQLEKSRLLSDRFSAERPKGSFSTLEIQRTEQGDSAMYLCASSPGTNNEQFFGPGTRLTVL.

The rearrangement uses TRBV7-7 and TRBJ2-5; TRBD1 matches 8 bases. This CDR3 is built from 13 residues. Per germline, CDR1 SSHAT and CDR2 FNYEAQ (reference sequence). V was pared by 5 bases and J by 5 bases, with 4 bases of the junction left unmatched. The CDR3 sequence is CASSQGDRETQYF. The CDR3 DNA reads TGTGCCAGCAGCCAGGGGGACAGGGAGACCCAGTACTTC.

This chain connects TRBV28 to TRBJ1-1, with 9 bases matching TRBD1. The germline CDR1 and CDR2 sequences are MDHEN and SYDVKM. The CDR3 is 13 residues long. Trimming removed 7 bases from V and 4 bases from J; junction bases left unmatched: 4. CDR3 loop: CASNPQGATEAFF. The DNA of the CDR3 is TGTGCCAGCAACCCACAGGGGGCCACTGAAGCTTTCTTT.

This chain joins TRBV6-2 or TRBV6-3 and TRBJ2-3, with 9 bases identical to TRBD2. CDR3 size: 19 residues. Germline V CDR1 and CDR2: MNHEY, SVGEGT. J was trimmed by 0 bases and V by 3 bases; bases with no gene match: 13. This CDR3 is CASSYPGHSGRSSTDTQYF. The CDR3 DNA is TGTGCCAGCAGTTATCCAGGGCACAGCGGGAGGTCTAGCACAGATACGCAGTATTTT.

This clonotype was detected a few times. The gene calls are TRBV6-1 and TRBJ2-5; 7 positions match TRBD2. This CDR3 is 17 amino acids long. V lost 5 bases, J lost 4 bases, and 16 bases stayed unmatched. The germline V gene encodes CDR1 MNHNS and CDR2 SASEGT. The CDR3 DNA reads as TGTGCCAGCAGTCCTGGGGTCGGCTTTTGGGGGGGAGAGACCCAGTACTTC. Translated: CASSPGVGFWGGETQYF.

The chain uses TRBV12-3 or TRBV12-4 and TRBJ1-1; no clear D gene. The CDR3 is made up of 15 amino acids. V lost 6 bases and J lost 4, with 18 bases in between. The DNA of the CDR3 is TGTGCCAGCAGCCGACCCCGGTCAGGCGGCACTGAAGCTTTCTTT. Its protein is CASSRPRSGGTEAFF.

This clonotype came up a few times. The V and J genes are TRBV20-1 and TRBJ2-7; D uncertain. Trimming removed 1 base at V and 2 bases at J, with 12 bases between. Germline CDR1 is DFQATT and CDR2 is SNEGSKA (reference sequence). The CDR3 spans 14 residues. The CDR3 sequence is CSARGWIETYEQYF. The CDR3 bases are TGCAGTGCTAGAGGGTGGATCGAAACCTACGAGCAGTACTTC.

This clonotype has a count of ten or more. The rearrangement joins TRBV5-1 to TRBJ2-1, with TRBD2 matching 11 bases. From germline, CDR1 is SGHRS and CDR2 YFSETQ. With 0 bases clipped from V and 9 bases from J, the junction kept 8 bases outside the gene matches. CDR3 length: 16 amino acids. The CDR3: CASSLGQLAGVGEQFF. The CDR3 DNA sequence: TGCGCCAGCAGCTTGGGGCAACTAGCGGGAGTGGGTGAGCAGTTCTTC.